Each of the 30 T cell receptor beta chains below was sequenced from the same sample in a study of blood T cell repertoires in COVID-19 (dated by TCRdb to the early 2020s). The library relied on the immunoSEQ multiplex PCR assay. Sourced from immuneACCESS, this table was stored by TCRdb with only in-frame sequences that have V and J called. A share of the clones is absent; for the studies checked, an unresolved V gene accounts for under half, and the remainder has no known explanation. The sample table shows around 250,000 clones, and approximately 87% are seen once. The biggest ten clones account for 6.2% of the sample. What was sequenced was peripheral blood. Source of these receptors: a man aged 55 to 70 with acute or convalescent COVID-19.

This clone was counted once. J is TRBJ2-5 and V is TRBV27; TRBD2 matches 9 bases. CDR1 is MNHEY, CDR2 SMNVEV, per germline (reference sequence). The CDR3 is 22 amino acids. V was pared by 3 bases and J by 1 base, with 24 bases of the junction left unmatched. CDR3 DNA: TGTGCCAGCAGTTTGCCAAATGGGGTAGAGCGACTAGCGGCTAATAGCCAAGAGACCCAGTACTTC. This translates into CASSLPNGVERLAANSQETQYF.

The rearrangement links TRBV2 to TRBJ2-5; 7 nucleotides agree with TRBD2. The germline V gene encodes CDR1 SNHLY and CDR2 FYNNEI. The CDR3 totals 13 residues. The V segment lost 4 bases and the J segment 3 bases; nucleotides outside the gene matches: 2. The CDR3, as DNA: TGTGCCAGCAGTGGGACTAGGGAAGAGACCCAGTACTTC. As protein: CASSGTREETQYF.

The V gene is TRBV6-2 or TRBV6-3, the J gene TRBJ2-7; TRBD1 agrees at 7 bases. The V gene end was trimmed by 6 bases and the J gene end by 3 bases; junction bases not matched to a gene: 11. The CDR3 spans 15 residues. Per germline, CDR1 MNHEY and CDR2 SVGEGT. The CDR3 sequence: CASSLRDSRVYEQYF. CDR3 coding DNA: TGTGCCAGCAGCCTCCGGGACAGCCGCGTCTACGAGCAGTACTTC.

The rearrangement joins TRBV4-2 to TRBJ2-3; maybe TRBD2 (5 bases). The CDR3 consists of 14 residues. V shed 1 base and J shed 2 bases, with 7 bases lying between them. Germline CDR1 LGHNA, CDR2 YNFKEQ. The CDR3: CASSQAGTTDTQYF. The CDR3 bases are TGTGCCAGCAGCCAAGCGGGAACCACAGATACGCAGTATTTT.

The J gene is TRBJ1-1, the V gene TRBV28; the D gene is possibly TRBD1 (6 bases). Germline CDR1 MDHEN, CDR2 SYDVKM. V was clipped by 5 bases and J by 5 bases, with 18 bases between them. The CDR3 is made up of 15 amino acids. DNA for the CDR3: TGTGCCAGCAGTCCCAACGGGGGGCGTGGAACTGAAGCTTTCTTT. Translation gives CASSPNGGRGTEAFF.

The J gene is TRBJ1-1, the V gene TRBV5-5; no clear D gene. The CDR3 has 14 amino acids. V was pared by 4 bases and J by 5 bases, with 15 bases between. Germline assignment: CDR1 SGHKS and CDR2 YYEKEE (reference sequence). The CDR3 sequence: CASSILNEGTEAFF. The DNA for the CDR3 is TGTGCCAGCAGCATCCTCAATGAGGGAACTGAAGCTTTCTTT.

The chain couples TRBV19 to TRBJ2-1; 9 positions agree with TRBD1. With V trimmed by 3 bases and J by 9 bases, 9 bases remained unmatched. The germline gives CDR1 LNHDA, CDR2 SQIVND (reference sequence). This CDR3 is built from 15 residues. The CDR3 is CASSIRVGQGLEQFF. CDR3 bases: TGTGCCAGTAGTATTCGGGTGGGACAGGGCCTTGAGCAGTTCTTC.

Comment on this clone: The sample contains more than one DNA sequence encoding this CDR3. The chain uses TRBV7-2 and TRBJ2-1, with no clear D. Per the germline V gene, CDR1 is SGHTA and CDR2 is FQGNSA. The length of the CDR3 is 13 residues. Trimming removed 3 bases from V and 0 bases from J, with 3 bases in between. DNA of the CDR3: TGTGCCAGCAGCTTGAGCTCCTACAATGAGCAGTTCTTC. Its protein product is CASSLSSYNEQFF.

J is TRBJ2-2 and V is TRBV6-6; D gene ambiguous. CDR3 length equals 14 residues. Trimming shortened V by 2 bases and J by 2 bases, and 6 bases separated the two germline ends. Looked up from germline, CDR1 is MNHNY and CDR2 is SVGAGI (reference sequence). The CDR3 here is CASSYNRNTGELFF. CDR3 nucleotides: TGTGCCAGCAGTTACAACAGAAACACCGGGGAGCTGTTTTTT.

The V call is TRBV9, the J call TRBJ2-6; 7 nucleotides match TRBD1. Per the germline V gene, CDR1 is SGDLS and CDR2 is YYNGEE. The trim removed 4 bases at V and 3 bases at J, leaving 7 bases unmatched. The CDR3 loop spans 16 amino acids. CDR3 nucleotide sequence: TGTGCCAGCAGCACACAGACAGGGTATGGGGCCAACGTCCTGACTTTC. Its protein is CASSTQTGYGANVLTF.

The chain couples TRBV19 to TRBJ2-3; 15 nucleotides align to TRBD2. Unmatched junction bases numbered 5, after V lost 5 bases and J lost 2 bases. The CDR3 spans 17 residues. CDR1 is LNHDA and CDR2 is SQIVND in the germline V gene (reference sequence). CDR3 DNA sequence: TGTGCCAGTAGTTCGGGACTAGCGGGAGGCGACACAGATACGCAGTATTTT. As protein: CASSSGLAGGDTDTQYF.

The chain uses TRBV5-1 and TRBJ2-7, with 8 nucleotides matching TRBD1. This CDR3 spans 15 amino acids. The germline CDR1 and CDR2 sequences are SGHRS and YFSETQ. Germline trimming cut 4 bases from V and 3 bases from J; bases unmatched to any gene: 9. The CDR3 DNA is TGCGCCAGCAGCGTAGGACAGGGCGACAACTACGAGCAGTACTTC. This encodes CASSVGQGDNYEQYF.

The rearrangement joins TRBV11-2 to TRBJ2-1; 7 bases are a match to TRBD2. V was pared by 1 base and J by 4 bases, with 4 bases of the junction left unmatched. The CDR3 loop spans 15 amino acids. The germline V gene encodes CDR1 SGHAT and CDR2 FQNNGV. Here the CDR3 reads CASSLVGRAYNEQFF. CDR3 DNA sequence: TGTGCCAGCAGCTTAGTAGGGAGGGCTTACAATGAGCAGTTCTTC.

The chain carries TRBV9 and TRBJ1-5, with 7 bases aligning to TRBD1. The CDR3 length is 14 residues. V gave up 4 bases and J gave up 6 bases; unmatched junction bases: 7. Germline-derived CDR1 and CDR2 are SGDLS and YYNGEE. CDR3 loop: CASSPGQEGQPQHF. In nucleotides, the CDR3 is TGTGCCAGCAGCCCAGGACAGGAAGGTCAGCCCCAGCATTTT.

Only a few counts were recorded for this clone. The chain employs TRBV18 and TRBJ2-7; D call uncertain. Germline CDR1 reads KGHSH; CDR2 reads LQKENI. V gave up 1 base and J gave up 4 bases, with 14 bases separating them. The CDR3 is 15 residues long. The CDR3 protein is CASSPRSGRPYEQYF. The DNA for the CDR3 is TGTGCCAGCTCACCACGTTCCGGCAGGCCATACGAGCAGTACTTC.

V is TRBV7-2 and J is TRBJ1-1; 7 nucleotides line up with TRBD1. In germline, CDR1 is SGHTA, CDR2 FQGNSA. The trim removed 1 base at V and 5 bases at J, leaving 7 bases unmatched. The CDR3 spans 15 residues. DNA for the CDR3: TGTGCCAGCAGCTTAGTCGCAGGGGGAAAGACTGAAGCTTTCTTT. This codes for CASSLVAGGKTEAFF.

This clone was seen a handful of times. This chain uses TRBV24-1 with TRBJ2-5, with 7 nucleotides matching TRBD2. Germline CDR1 reads KGHDR; CDR2 reads SFDVKD. The CDR3 totals 15 residues. V was pared by 4 bases and J by 2 bases, with 6 bases of the junction left unmatched. Here the CDR3 reads CATSDFRDYQETQYF. CDR3 nucleotide sequence: TGTGCCACCAGTGACTTCCGGGACTATCAAGAGACCCAGTACTTC.

The chain couples TRBV9 to TRBJ2-2; 8 positions agree with TRBD2. V dropped 0 bases and J dropped 0; count of bases not matched to a gene: 4. This CDR3 is 17 amino acids long. CDR1 and CDR2 from the germline V gene are SGDLS and YYNGEE. DNA for the CDR3: TGTGCCAGCAGCGTAGTCGGGAGGGGTACGAACACCGGGGAGCTGTTTTTT. Translating gives CASSVVGRGTNTGELFF.

This clone was detected a few times. Other nucleotide sequences from this sample produce the same CDR3. The chain uses TRBV9 and TRBJ1-2; tentatively, D is TRBD1 (5 bases). The germline V gene encodes CDR1 SGDLS and CDR2 YYNGEE. Trimming removed 3 bases at V and 8 bases at J, with 8 bases between. The CDR3 totals 11 residues. CDR3 in DNA: TGTGCCAGCAGCGCCGGGGGGGGCTACACCTTC. Translation: CASSAGGGYTF.

This clone has a single count. The chain has TRBV28 and TRBJ2-1; 8 positions match TRBD2. J lost 4 bases, V lost 7 bases, and 9 bases had no gene match. Germline V gene sequence: CDR1 MDHEN, CDR2 SYDVKM. The CDR3 extends over 15 amino acids. CDR3 residues: CASTLPGLGYNEQFF. The CDR3 nucleotides read TGTGCCAGCACCCTCCCGGGACTAGGATACAATGAGCAGTTCTTC.

The chain uses TRBV14 and TRBJ1-1, with unresolved D. The CDR3 is 14 residues long. V lost 0 bases to trimming and J lost 4 bases, with 9 bases between them. CDR1 SGHDN and CDR2 FVKESK come from the germline V gene. The CDR3, as DNA: TGTGCCAGCAGCCAAGATGAAGCGCGCACTGAAGCTTTCTTT. It specifies CASSQDEARTEAFF.

The chain joins TRBV7-8 to TRBJ1-2, with D hard to call. CDR3 length equals 16 residues. The V end lost 5 bases, the J end lost 2 bases, and 18 bases lay between the germline ends. Per the germline V gene, CDR1 is SGHVS and CDR2 is FQNEAQ. This chain's CDR3 is CASSIIYGEGNYGYTF. CDR3 in DNA: TGTGCCAGCAGCATAATCTACGGGGAGGGCAACTATGGCTACACCTTC.

V is TRBV19 and J is TRBJ2-3; D remains ambiguous. Germline V gene lookup returns CDR1 LNHDA and CDR2 SQIVND (reference sequence). Trimming took off 4 bases at V and 8 bases at J, with 13 bases between the two ends. The CDR3 runs 13 residues. The CDR3 DNA follows: TGTGCCAGTAGTACGGGTGCCCTTGGTACGCAGTATTTT. This translates into CASSTGALGTQYF.

The chain employs TRBV30 and TRBJ2-2, with D possibly TRBD1 on 5 matching bases. The V gene's germline CDR1 is GTSNPN and CDR2 SVGIG (reference sequence). The length of the CDR3 is 13 residues. The V gene lost 0 bases and the J gene lost 6 bases, with 8 bases spanning the gap. CDR3 in amino acids: CAWSVHRSGELFF. As DNA, the CDR3 is TGTGCCTGGAGTGTACACAGGTCCGGGGAGCTGTTTTTT. Using reference TRBV30 and TRBJ2-2 for the parts outside the CDR3, the full variable domain is SQTIHQWPATLVQPVGSPLSLECTVEGTSNPNLYWYRQAAGRGLQLLFYSVGIGQISSEVPQNLSASRPQDRQFILSSKKLLLSDSGFYLCAWSVHRSGELFFGEGSRLTVL.

This chain links TRBV12-5 with TRBJ1-1; D might be TRBD1 (6 bases). V lost 5 bases and J 5 bases, leaving 15 bases between the germline ends. This CDR3 region has 14 residues. The germline V gene encodes CDR1 LGHNT and CDR2 FRNRAP. Here the CDR3 reads CASGISAGVTEAFF. The CDR3 nucleotides read TGTGCTAGTGGTATAAGTGCAGGGGTAACTGAAGCTTTCTTT.

V gene TRBV6-5 combines with J gene TRBJ2-7; 13 bases are shared with TRBD2. Germline V lookup: CDR1 MNHEY, CDR2 SVGAGI. V gave up 5 bases and J gave up 3 bases; unmatched junction bases: 4. The CDR3 contains 15 residues. The CDR3 nucleotides are TGTGCCAGCAGTCCGGGACTAGCGGGAATCTACGAGCAGTACTTC. Translated: CASSPGLAGIYEQYF.

The chain uses TRBV6-2 or TRBV6-3 and TRBJ2-7; 9 nucleotides line up with TRBD2. The DNA end favors TRBJ2-1, so the J call may be wrong. The CDR3 length is 15 residues. CDR1 MNHEY and CDR2 SVGEGT come from the germline V gene. The CDR3 here is CASSHTSGQYNEQFF. The CDR3 DNA follows: TGTGCCAGCAGCCACACTAGCGGGCAATACAATGAGCAGTTCTTC.

V gene TRBV7-9 combines with J gene TRBJ2-7; 10 bases align to TRBD1. Trimming took 1 base from V and 1 from J; bases not matched to a gene: 7. The germline CDR1 and CDR2 sequences are SEHNR and FQNEAQ (reference sequence). This CDR3 spans 17 amino acids. CDR3 protein: CASSLDGTGASSYEQYF. The CDR3 DNA sequence: TGTGCCAGCAGCTTAGACGGGACAGGGGCTTCTTCCTACGAGCAGTACTTC.

V gene TRBV28 combines with J gene TRBJ2-1; 9 bases align to TRBD2. The V segment lost 3 bases and the J segment 7 bases; nucleotides outside the gene matches: 4. CDR1 and CDR2 from the germline V gene are MDHEN and SYDVKM. The CDR3 extends over 14 amino acids. For the CDR3, the DNA is TGTGCCAGCAGTTTTTCTAGCGGGATAAATGAGCAGTTCTTC. It yields the protein CASSFSSGINEQFF.

The chain joins TRBV13 to TRBJ2-1; 12 bases match TRBD2. Trimming at V came to 4 bases and at J to 6 bases, leaving 7 bases not matched to a gene. This CDR3 is built from 16 residues. Germline-derived CDR1 and CDR2 are PRHDT and FYEKMQ (reference sequence). The DNA for the CDR3 is TGTGCCAGCAGCTCCACTCTAGCGGGAGGGTCCAATGAGCAGTTCTTC. It translates to CASSSTLAGGSNEQFF.